Each of the 13 T cell receptor beta chains below was sequenced from the same sample in a study of post-analysis software for immune sequencing data. No antigen has been identified for these receptors. Included in the TCR beta cDNA libraries were unique molecular identifiers. TCRdb recomputed calls from the PCR reads with MiXCR, one row per CDR3 protein. Of over 700,000 distinct CDR3 sequences in the sample, roughly 27% were seen once. Findings and limits, study-wide: In patients, about 5 TRBV segments were more frequent than in controls, with TRBV5-6, TRBV5-1 and TRBV20-1 among them.

Sequencing was done on a sample of blood. The receptors shown here come from a girl between 10 and 17 years old with multiple sclerosis.

This clonotype showed up just a few times. The J gene is TRBJ2-1, the V gene TRBV10-3, with D unclear. The CDR3 contains 11 residues. V was pared by 6 bases and J by 8 bases, with 8 bases between. The germline gives CDR1 ENHRY, CDR2 SYGVKD. DNA of the CDR3: TGTGCCATCAGATCCGTTGATGAGCAGTTCTTC. Translation gives CAIRSVDEQFF.

The J gene is TRBJ2-7, the V gene TRBV27; 7 bases agree with TRBD1. This CDR3 contains 14 residues. V lost 3 bases, J lost 3 bases, and 5 bases stayed unmatched. Germline CDR1 and CDR2: MNHEY and SMNVEV (reference sequence). DNA of the CDR3: TGTGCCAGCAGTTTTACAGGGGCACGCTACGAGCAGTACTTC. As protein: CASSFTGARYEQYF.

This clonotype was seen only a few times. V and J are TRBV7-9 and TRBJ2-5; TRBD1 agrees at 10 bases. Germline loops: CDR1 SEHNR, CDR2 FQNEAQ (reference sequence). The CDR3 has 14 amino acids. Trimming cost V 5 bases and J 6 bases; bases outside gene matches: 6. The CDR3 here is CASSQGQGQKTQYF. The CDR3 nucleotides read TGTGCCAGCAGCCAGGGACAGGGGCAAAAGACCCAGTACTTC. Complete variable domain (other parts from reference TRBV7-9 and TRBJ2-5): DTGVSQNPRHKITKRGQNVTFRCDPISEHNRLYWYRQTLGQGPEFLTYFQNEAQLEKSRLLSDRFSAERPKGSFSTLEIQRTEQGDSAMYLCASSQGQGQKTQYFGPGTRLLVL.

The chain recombines TRBV7-8 with TRBJ2-7, with a tentative D call TRBD1 (7 bases). This CDR3 spans 16 amino acids. Deletions cut 5 bases from V and 5 bases from J, with 22 bases between. Per germline, CDR1 SGHVS and CDR2 FQNEAQ. CDR3 region: CASSHLRGGGWNEQYF. The CDR3 nucleotides read TGTGCCAGCAGCCATCTAAGAGGAGGGGGCTGGAACGAGCAGTACTTC. Drawing the rest from reference TRBV7-8 and TRBJ2-7, the complete variable domain is GAGVSQSPRYKVAKRGQDVALRCDPISGHVSLFWYQQALGQGPEFLTYFQNEAQLDKSGLPSDRFFAERPEGSVSTLKIQRTQQEDSAVYLCASSHLRGGGWNEQYFGPGTRLTVT.

The genes are TRBV28 and TRBJ1-1, with 10 bases identical to TRBD1. V trimming: 3 bases; J trimming: 4 bases; junction bases outside the gene matches: 2. Germline CDR1 is MDHEN and CDR2 is SYDVKM. The CDR3 totals 14 residues. The CDR3 here is CASSLTGGFTEAFF. The CDR3 nucleotides are TGTGCCAGCAGTTTGACAGGGGGCTTCACTGAAGCTTTCTTT. Supplemented by reference TRBV28 and TRBJ1-1, the full variable domain reads DVKVTQSSRYLVKRTGEKVFLECVQDMDHENMFWYRQDPGLGLRLIYFSYDVKMKEKGDIPEGYSVSREKKERFSLILESASTNQTSMYLCASSLTGGFTEAFFGQGTRLTVV.

There are a few counts of this clonotype. The chain links TRBV7-9 to TRBJ2-7, with D perhaps being TRBD1 or TRBD2 (7 bases each). Germline V gene data show CDR1 as SEHNR and CDR2 as FQNEAQ (reference sequence). This CDR3 spans 14 amino acids. Trimming left V 7 bases short and J 4 bases short, with 17 bases between. The CDR3 DNA reads as TGTGCCAGCACCGGGCAGGGGGGACTATACGAGCAGTACTTC. This sequence encodes CASTGQGGLYEQYF.

This clonotype was recorded many times. The gene calls are TRBV29-1 and TRBJ2-4; no reliable D call. Germline V gene lookup returns CDR1 SQVTM and CDR2 ANQGSEA. This CDR3 is built from 13 residues. Between the trimmed V and J ends, which lost 3 bases and 0 bases, there was a span of 6 bases. This chain's CDR3 is CSVELGAKNIQYF. In DNA form, the CDR3 reads TGCAGCGTTGAGTTAGGAGCCAAAAACATTCAGTACTTC. Drawing the rest from reference TRBV29-1 and TRBJ2-4, the complete variable domain is SAVISQKPSRDICQRGTSLTIQCQVDSQVTMMFWYRQQPGQSLTLIATANQGSEATYESGFVIDKFPISRPNLTFSTLTVSNMSPEDSSIYLCSVELGAKNIQYFGAGTRLSVL.

The V and J genes are TRBV28 and TRBJ2-7; possible D gene TRBD2, 5 bases. This CDR3 region has 12 residues. Trimming removed 8 bases at V and 0 bases at J, with 8 bases between. The germline gives CDR1 MDHEN, CDR2 SYDVKM. The CDR3 region has the DNA TGTGCCAGCTGTCGGGGCTCCTACGAGCAGTACTTC. This encodes CASCRGSYEQYF.

The rearrangement joins TRBV5-1 to TRBJ1-4; no clear D gene. Trimming took off 5 bases at V and 0 bases at J, with 14 bases between the two ends. The germline V gene has CDR1 SGHRS and CDR2 YFSETQ. The CDR3 length is 16 residues. The CDR3, as DNA: TGCGCCAGCAGGCCGGGAGGAGAAACAACTAATGAAAAACTGTTTTTT. This gives the protein CASRPGGETTNEKLFF.

This chain joins TRBV6-6 and TRBJ1-1; D uncertain. The CDR3 is 12 residues long. V lost 7 bases to trimming and J lost 4 bases, with 10 bases between them. The germline V gene encodes CDR1 MNHNY and CDR2 SVGAGI (reference sequence). The CDR3 loop reads CASTDSATEAFF. In DNA, the CDR3 is TGTGCCAGCACCGATTCGGCCACTGAAGCTTTCTTT.

This chain uses TRBV5-1 with TRBJ2-3, with TRBD1 identical over 9 bases. The trim removed 1 base at V and 8 bases at J, leaving 17 bases unmatched. CDR3 length: 18 residues. The germline gives CDR1 SGHRS, CDR2 YFSETQ. Here the CDR3 DNA reads TGCGCCAGCAGCTTGTCTGGACAGGGGCGCGGAGCACCCCCTACGCAGTATTTT. Translated: CASSLSGQGRGAPPTQYF.

The rearrangement uses TRBV27 and TRBJ1-2; D is perhaps TRBD1 (5 bases). Per the germline V gene, CDR1 is MNHEY and CDR2 is SMNVEV (reference sequence). The germline V and J ends were trimmed by 6 bases and 2 bases, with 13 bases remaining between them. CDR3 size: 14 residues. CDR3 nucleotides: TGTGCCAGCAGCCCGGGGGGACCAAACTATGGCTACACCTTC. Translation gives CASSPGGPNYGYTF.

This clonotype was detected only a few times. The rearrangement joins TRBV6-2 or TRBV6-3 to TRBJ2-5, with TRBD2 as a possible D gene (6 bases). The V end lost 2 bases, the J end lost 0 bases, and 13 bases lay between the germline ends. The CDR3 sequence is 16 residues long. Germline CDR1 reads MNHEY; CDR2 reads SVGEGT. CDR3 bases: TGTGCCAGCAGTTACATCGGCGGGGCACACCAAGAGACCCAGTACTTC. Amino acids: CASSYIGGAHQETQYF.